This T cell receptor (beta chain) originates from a study of beta chain features in type 1 diabetes. Every bit of the isolated RNA underwent reverse transcription, so sequencing read expressed TCRB transcripts. Produced via immunoSEQ multiplex PCR; TCRdb's table is partial and in-frame only. Of fewer than 250,000 clones in the sample, over 8.5% are singletons; the top ten hold less than 0.035%. Study outcomes and limitations: PCR might favor shorter templates, but any such skew would affect patients and controls equally. The analysis here could not establish whether HLA type shapes TCRB rearrangement.

A remark on this clone: The target antigen is unknown.

Purities in excess of 98% were seen in all sorted populations. The CDR3 contains 15 residues. J was trimmed by 5 bases and V by 4 bases; bases with no gene match: 7. Germline CDR1 reads SNHLY; CDR2 reads FYNNEI. This clonotype was sampled from a woman under 30 in good health. This chain connects TRBV2 to TRBJ2-5; 10 nucleotides agree with TRBD2. Material for sequencing was naive CD4+ T cells from blood. As DNA, the CDR3 is TGTGCCAGCAGTGGAGGTAGCGGGGGGCAGGAGACCCAGTACTTC. This encodes CASSGGSGGQETQYF.